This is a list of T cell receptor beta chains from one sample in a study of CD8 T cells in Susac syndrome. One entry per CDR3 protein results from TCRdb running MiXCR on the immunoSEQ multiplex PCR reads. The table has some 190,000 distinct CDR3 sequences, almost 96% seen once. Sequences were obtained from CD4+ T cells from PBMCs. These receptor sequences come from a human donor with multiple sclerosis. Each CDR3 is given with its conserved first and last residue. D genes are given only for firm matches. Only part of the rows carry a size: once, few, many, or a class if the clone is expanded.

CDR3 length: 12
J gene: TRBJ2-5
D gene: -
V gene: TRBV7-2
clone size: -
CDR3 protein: CASSSRQETQYF
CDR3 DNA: TGTGCCAGCAGCTCGCGCCAAGAGACCCAGTACTTC

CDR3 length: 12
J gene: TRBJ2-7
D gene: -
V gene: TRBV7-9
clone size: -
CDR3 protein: CASSLLLYEQYF
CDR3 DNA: TGTGCCAGCAGCTTACTCCTCTACGAGCAGTACTTC

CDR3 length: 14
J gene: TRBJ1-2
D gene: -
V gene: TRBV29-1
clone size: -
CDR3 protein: CSVDEGVPGRGYTF
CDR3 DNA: TGCAGCGTTGACGAGGGTGTCCCAGGCCGTGGCTACACCTTC

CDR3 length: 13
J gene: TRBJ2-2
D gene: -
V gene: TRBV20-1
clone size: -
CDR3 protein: CSTFGGNTGELFF
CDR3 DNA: TGCAGTACCTTCGGGGGGAACACCGGGGAGCTGTTTTTT

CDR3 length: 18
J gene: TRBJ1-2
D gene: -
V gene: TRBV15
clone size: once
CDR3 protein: CATSRDGSAQSSNYGYTF
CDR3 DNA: TGTGCCACCAGCAGAGATGGGTCAGCCCAATCCTCCAACTATGGCTACACCTTC

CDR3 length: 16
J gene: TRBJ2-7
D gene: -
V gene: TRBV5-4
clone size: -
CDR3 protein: CASSRLATYKDYEQYF
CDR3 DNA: TGTGCCAGCAGTCGGCTAGCTACATACAAGGACTACGAGCAGTACTTC

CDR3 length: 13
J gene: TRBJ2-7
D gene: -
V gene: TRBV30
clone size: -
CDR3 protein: CAWSEGKGYEQYF
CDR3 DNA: TGTGCCTGGAGTGAAGGGAAAGGCTACGAGCAGTACTTC

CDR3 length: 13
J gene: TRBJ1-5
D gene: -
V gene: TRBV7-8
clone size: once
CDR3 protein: CASSLKREKPQHF
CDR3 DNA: TGTGCCAGCAGCTTAAAGCGCGAGAAGCCCCAGCATTTT

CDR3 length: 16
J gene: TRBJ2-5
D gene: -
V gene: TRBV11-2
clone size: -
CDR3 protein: CASRPVGGSISETQYF
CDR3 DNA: TGTGCCAGCAGACCAGTAGGTGGGAGCATTTCGGAGACCCAGTACTTC

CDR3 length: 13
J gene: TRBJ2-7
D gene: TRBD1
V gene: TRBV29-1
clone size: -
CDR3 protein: CSVRQGGTYEQYF
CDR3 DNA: TGCAGCGTTCGACAGGGTGGCACCTACGAGCAGTACTTC

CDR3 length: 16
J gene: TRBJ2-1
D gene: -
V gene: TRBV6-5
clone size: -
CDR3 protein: CASSSHSGGLDNEQFF
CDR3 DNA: TGTGCCAGCAGTTCCCACTCCGGTGGGCTTGACAATGAGCAGTTCTTC

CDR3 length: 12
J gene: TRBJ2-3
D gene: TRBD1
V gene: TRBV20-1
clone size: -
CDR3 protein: CSARDSPSAQYF
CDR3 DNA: TGCAGTGCCAGGGACAGTCCCTCGGCGCAGTATTTT

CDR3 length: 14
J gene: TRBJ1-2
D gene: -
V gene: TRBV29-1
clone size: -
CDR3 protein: CSVAGGTNAYGYTF
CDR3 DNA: TGCAGCGTAGCCGGGGGGACTAACGCCTATGGCTACACCTTC

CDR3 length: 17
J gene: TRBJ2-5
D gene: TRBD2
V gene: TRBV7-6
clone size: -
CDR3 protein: CASSLAVPAGGLGAQYF
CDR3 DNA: TGTGCCAGCAGCTTAGCTGTTCCAGCGGGGGGCCTTGGGGCCCAGTACTTC

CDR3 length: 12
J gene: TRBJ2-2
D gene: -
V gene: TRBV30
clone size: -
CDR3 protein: CAWSAITGELFF
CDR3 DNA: TGTGCCTGGAGCGCTATAACCGGGGAGCTGTTTTTT

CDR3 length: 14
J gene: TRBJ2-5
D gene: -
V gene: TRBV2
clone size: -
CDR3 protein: CASSEARGQETQYF
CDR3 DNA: TGTGCCAGCAGTGAAGCGAGGGGACAAGAGACCCAGTACTTC

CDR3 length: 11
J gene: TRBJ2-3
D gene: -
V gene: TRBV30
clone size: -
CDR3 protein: CAWGAIDTQYF
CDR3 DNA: TGTGCCTGGGGGGCCATAGATACGCAGTATTTT

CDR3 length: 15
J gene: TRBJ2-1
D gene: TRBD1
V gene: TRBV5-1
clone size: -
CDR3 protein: CASSIGTGEASSGFF
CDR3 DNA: TGCGCCAGCAGCATAGGGACAGGGGAAGCGAGCAGCGGGTTCTTC

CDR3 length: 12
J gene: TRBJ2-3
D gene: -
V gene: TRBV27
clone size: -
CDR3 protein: CASSPHTDTQYF
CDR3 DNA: TGTGCCAGCAGTCCCCACACAGATACGCAGTATTTT

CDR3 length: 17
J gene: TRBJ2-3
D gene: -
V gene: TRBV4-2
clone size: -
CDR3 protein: CASSQDQGGGAADTQYF
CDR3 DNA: TGTGCCAGCAGCCAAGATCAAGGAGGGGGGGCGGCAGATACGCAGTATTTT

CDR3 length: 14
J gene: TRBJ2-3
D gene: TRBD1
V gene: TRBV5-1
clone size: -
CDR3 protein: CASSGTGGEDTQYF
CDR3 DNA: TGCGCCAGCAGTGGGACAGGGGGTGAAGATACGCAGTATTTT

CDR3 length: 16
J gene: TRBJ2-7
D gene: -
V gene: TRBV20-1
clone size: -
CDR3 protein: CSARGRPGAAPYEQYF
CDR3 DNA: TGCAGTGCTAGAGGAAGGCCGGGGGCCGCCCCCTACGAGCAGTACTTC

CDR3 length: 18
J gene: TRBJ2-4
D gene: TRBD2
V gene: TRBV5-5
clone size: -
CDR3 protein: CASSLTSGGFLAKNIQYF
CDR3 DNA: TGTGCCAGCAGCTTGACTAGCGGGGGCTTTCTAGCCAAAAACATTCAGTACTTC

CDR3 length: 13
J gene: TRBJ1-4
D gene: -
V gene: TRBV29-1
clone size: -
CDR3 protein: CSVCTGPNEKLFF
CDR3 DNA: TGCAGCGTTTGCACAGGGCCAAATGAAAAACTGTTTTTT

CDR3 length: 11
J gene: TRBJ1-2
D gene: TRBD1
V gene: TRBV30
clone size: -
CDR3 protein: CAWSVQGLVTF
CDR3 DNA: TGTGCCTGGAGTGTACAGGGGCTGGTGACCTTC

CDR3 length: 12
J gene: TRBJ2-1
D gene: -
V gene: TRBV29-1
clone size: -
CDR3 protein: CSVMEGYNEQFF
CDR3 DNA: TGCAGCGTTATGGAGGGGTACAATGAGCAGTTCTTC

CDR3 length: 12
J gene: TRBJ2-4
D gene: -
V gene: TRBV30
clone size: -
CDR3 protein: CAWAAGKNIQYF
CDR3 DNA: TGTGCCTGGGCCGCGGGGAAAAACATTCAGTACTTC

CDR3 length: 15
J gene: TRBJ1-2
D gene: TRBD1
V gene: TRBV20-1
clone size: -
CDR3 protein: CSASDTGGNNYGYTF
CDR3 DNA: TGCAGTGCTAGCGATACAGGGGGGAACAACTATGGCTACACCTTC

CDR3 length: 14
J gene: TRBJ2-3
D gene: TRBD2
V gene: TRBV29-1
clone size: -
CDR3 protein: CSVPLAGGPGTQYF
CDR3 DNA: TGCAGCGTCCCACTAGCGGGGGGGCCGGGTACGCAGTATTTT

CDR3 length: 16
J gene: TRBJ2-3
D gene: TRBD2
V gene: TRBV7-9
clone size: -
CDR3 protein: CASSLTSGGHTDTQYF
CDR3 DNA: TGTGCCAGCAGCCTTACTAGCGGGGGCCACACAGATACGCAGTATTTT

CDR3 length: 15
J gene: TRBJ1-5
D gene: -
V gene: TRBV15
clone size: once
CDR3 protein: CATSRDGRVAQPQHF
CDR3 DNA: TGTGCCACCAGCAGAGATGGGAGGGTTGCTCAGCCCCAGCATTTT

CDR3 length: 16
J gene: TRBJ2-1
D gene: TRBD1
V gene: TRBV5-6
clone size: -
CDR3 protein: CASSRLDGTGYNEQFF
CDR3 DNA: TGTGCCAGCAGCCGACTGGACGGGACAGGGTACAATGAGCAGTTCTTC

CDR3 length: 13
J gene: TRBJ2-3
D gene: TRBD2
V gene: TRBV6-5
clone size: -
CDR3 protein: CASEGGGTDTQYF
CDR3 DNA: TGTGCCAGCGAGGGCGGGGGGACAGATACGCAGTATTTT

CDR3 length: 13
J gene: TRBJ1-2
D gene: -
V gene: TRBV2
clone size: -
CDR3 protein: CASKIGDHYGYTF
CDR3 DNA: TGTGCCAGCAAGATAGGGGACCACTATGGCTACACCTTC

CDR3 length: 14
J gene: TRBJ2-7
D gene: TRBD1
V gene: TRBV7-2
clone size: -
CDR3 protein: CASSFGTGLREQYF
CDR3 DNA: TGTGCCAGCAGCTTTGGGACAGGGCTACGCGAGCAGTACTTC

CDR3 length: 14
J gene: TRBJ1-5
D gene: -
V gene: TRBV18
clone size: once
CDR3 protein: CASSKAGGDQPQHF
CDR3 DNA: TGTGCCAGCTCCAAGGCGGGGGGCGATCAGCCCCAGCATTTT

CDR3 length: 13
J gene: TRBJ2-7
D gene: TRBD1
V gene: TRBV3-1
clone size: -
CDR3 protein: CASSRTGFGEQYF
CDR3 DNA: TGTGCCAGCAGCCGGACAGGGTTCGGAGAGCAGTACTTC

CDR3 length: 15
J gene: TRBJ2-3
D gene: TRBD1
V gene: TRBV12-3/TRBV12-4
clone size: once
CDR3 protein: CASTPGQGGPDTQYF
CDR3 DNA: TGTGCCAGCACCCCGGGACAGGGGGGCCCAGATACGCAGTATTTT

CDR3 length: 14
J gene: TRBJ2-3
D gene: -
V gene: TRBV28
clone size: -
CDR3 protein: CASSEQGGTDTQYF
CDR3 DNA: TGTGCCAGCAGTGAACAGGGTGGGACAGATACGCAGTATTTT

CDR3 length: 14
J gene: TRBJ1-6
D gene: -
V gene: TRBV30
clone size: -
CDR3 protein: CAWSLGPRESPLHF
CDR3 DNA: TGTGCCTGGAGCCTCGGCCCTAGGGAGTCACCCCTCCACTTT

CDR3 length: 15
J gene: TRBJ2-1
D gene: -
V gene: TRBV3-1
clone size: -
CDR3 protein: CASSQDSGTRNEQFF
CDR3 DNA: TGTGCCAGCAGCCAAGATTCGGGGACACGGAATGAGCAGTTCTTC